These 25 T cell receptor beta chains originate from one sample sequenced in a study of blood T cell repertoires in COVID-19. Generated by immunoSEQ multiplex PCR, the TCRdb table keeps only in-frame clones and is missing some. This table has about 100,000 clones, about 80% appearing once. The sequencing sample was made of peripheral blood. The receptor set was obtained from a man in his sixties or seventies with active or convalescent COVID-19.

This sequence joins TRBV13 and TRBJ2-7; 9 nucleotides align to TRBD1. Per germline, CDR1 PRHDT and CDR2 FYEKMQ (reference sequence). Trimming at V came to 0 bases and at J to 9 bases, leaving 9 bases not matched to a gene. This CDR3 has 15 amino acids. CDR3 DNA sequence: TGTGCCAGCAGCTTAGGCCGGGGACAGGGTAATGGGCAGTACTTC. Amino acids: CASSLGRGQGNGQYF.

This clone appeared a single time. J is TRBJ2-5 and V is TRBV6-5; tentatively, D is TRBD2 (7 bases). CDR3 length: 15 amino acids. The V end lost 7 bases, the J end lost 2 bases, and 17 bases lay between the germline ends. Germline values: CDR1 MNHEY, CDR2 SVGAGI. The CDR3 region is CASIIWGGTQETQYF. CDR3 DNA sequence: TGTGCCAGCATTATTTGGGGGGGCACACAAGAGACCCAGTACTTC.

The chain has TRBV6-5 and TRBJ2-2; D might be TRBD2 (6 bases). Trimming removed 6 bases from V and 0 bases from J, with 8 bases in between. This CDR3 contains 14 residues. The V gene's germline CDR1 is MNHEY and CDR2 SVGAGI. The CDR3 is CASREGPNTGELFF. Here the CDR3 DNA reads TGTGCCAGCAGGGAGGGACCGAACACCGGGGAGCTGTTTTTT.

The gene calls are TRBV7-2 and TRBJ2-1; TRBD2 matches at 8 bases. There are 17 residues in the CDR3. The germline gives CDR1 SGHTA, CDR2 FQGNSA. V lost 2 bases and J lost 6; bases outside the gene matches: 12. This chain's CDR3 is CASSLSSTGGLLNEQFF. For the CDR3, the DNA is TGTGCCAGCAGCTTATCGTCTACGGGAGGGCTACTCAATGAGCAGTTCTTC.

This clone was seen just once. The gene calls are TRBV5-5 and TRBJ2-7, with no clear D. CDR3 size: 13 residues. The V and J ends lost 2 bases and 2 bases respectively, with 8 bases between them. Looked up from germline, CDR1 is SGHKS and CDR2 is YYEKEE (reference sequence). CDR3 sequence (DNA): TGTGCCAGCAGCTTCGCCCAGGCCTACGAGCAGTACTTC. Its translation is CASSFAQAYEQYF. The full variable domain, completed using reference TRBV5-5 and TRBJ2-7, is DAGVTQSPTHLIKTRGQQVTLRCSPISGHKSVSWYQQVLGQGPQFIFQYYEKEERGRGNFPDRFSARQFPNYSSELNVNALLLGDSALYLCASSFAQAYEQYFGPGTRLTVT.

This clone appeared a single time. The rearrangement links TRBV7-6 to TRBJ2-1, with TRBD2 identical over 7 bases. Germline V gene sequence: CDR1 SGHVS, CDR2 FNYEAQ. The CDR3 sequence is 14 residues long. V shed 5 bases, J shed 5 bases, and the junction held 6 bases outside the gene matches. This chain's CDR3 is CASSTGLPNNEQFF. The CDR3, as DNA: TGTGCCAGCAGCACGGGACTACCTAACAATGAGCAGTTCTTC.

V is TRBV9 and J is TRBJ2-3; 14 bases line up with TRBD2. V dropped 4 bases and J dropped 6; count of bases not matched to a gene: 7. This CDR3 is built from 16 residues. CDR1 SGDLS and CDR2 YYNGEE come from the germline V gene. DNA for the CDR3: TGTGCCAGCAGCCTCAGACTAGCGGGAGGGCAGGATACGCAGTATTTT. This encodes CASSLRLAGGQDTQYF.

This clone appeared once. The chain couples TRBV4-1 to TRBJ2-1, with 7 bases aligning to TRBD1. CDR1 MGHRA and CDR2 YSYEKL come from the germline V gene. The CDR3 contains 16 residues. V dropped 3 bases and J dropped 4; count of bases not matched to a gene: 9. The chain's CDR3 is CASSQSYRGLYNEQFF. CDR3 sequence (DNA): TGCGCCAGCAGCCAGAGCTACAGGGGCCTTTACAATGAGCAGTTCTTC.

This clone was picked up one time. This sequence joins TRBV30 and TRBJ2-6, with D perhaps matching TRBD2 (5 bases). The CDR3 contains 15 residues. Germline loops: CDR1 GTSNPN, CDR2 SVGIG (reference sequence). V lost 0 bases and J 2 bases, leaving 8 bases between the germline ends. CDR3 coding DNA: TGTGCCTGGAGTGTCGGAGGAGCTGGGGCCAACGTCCTGACTTTC. Protein product: CAWSVGGAGANVLTF.

V and J are TRBV6-1 and TRBJ1-5, with a tentative D call TRBD1 (5 bases). The V end lost 0 bases, the J end lost 3 bases, and 21 bases lay between the germline ends. The germline CDR1 and CDR2 sequences are MNHNS and SASEGT. The CDR3 has 19 amino acids. The DNA for the CDR3 is TGTGCCAGCAGTGAAGCCTCCAGCCCAACTCAGGGATTCAATCAGCCCCAGCATTTT. Amino acid sequence: CASSEASSPTQGFNQPQHF.

J is TRBJ1-3 and V is TRBV3-1 (or the pseudogene TRBV3-2); a weak D match, TRBD1 (6 bases). CDR1 and CDR2 (germline): LGHDT, YNNKEL (reference sequence). Trimming shortened V by 1 base and J by 2 bases, and 9 bases separated the two germline ends. The CDR3 extends over 15 amino acids. The CDR3 loop is CASSQVGGTGNTIYF. CDR3 DNA sequence: TGTGCCAGCAGCCAAGTAGGGGGTACTGGAAACACCATATATTTT.

The chain has TRBV29-1 and TRBJ2-2, with TRBD1 matching over 8 bases. The ends lost 6 bases at V and 5 bases at J; junction bases unmatched: 8. Per the germline V gene, CDR1 is SQVTM and CDR2 is ANQGSEA. The CDR3 spans 14 residues. The CDR3 DNA sequence: TGCAGCGTACAGGGGGTGTACGGAACCGGGGAGCTGTTTTTT. Amino acids: CSVQGVYGTGELFF.

The chain employs TRBV30 and TRBJ2-1; D may be TRBD2 (6 bases). CDR1 is GTSNPN and CDR2 is SVGIG in the germline V gene (reference sequence). V was clipped by 4 bases and J by 0 bases, with 7 bases between them. The CDR3 has 13 residues. Here the CDR3 reads CAWTGSSYNEQFF. The CDR3 DNA reads TGTGCCTGGACCGGGAGCTCCTACAATGAGCAGTTCTTC. The full variable domain, rest sourced from reference TRBV30 and TRBJ2-1, is SQTIHQWPATLVQPVGSPLSLECTVEGTSNPNLYWYRQAAGRGLQLLFYSVGIGQISSEVPQNLSASRPQDRQFILSSKKLLLSDSGFYLCAWTGSSYNEQFFGPGTRLTVL.

This clone was seen a few times. The CDR3 nucleotides are TGCGCCAGCAGGGCGGCTCGGAACACCGGGGAGCTGTTTTTT. Its protein product is CASRAARNTGELFF. The chain recombines TRBV5-1 with TRBJ2-2; no reliable D call. Germline V lookup: CDR1 SGHRS, CDR2 YFSETQ. The V and J ends lost 5 bases and 1 base respectively, with 9 bases between them. The CDR3 is 14 amino acids. Together with reference TRBV5-1 and TRBJ2-2, the CDR3 gives the full variable domain: KAGVTQTPRYLIKTRGQQVTLSCSPISGHRSVSWYQQTPGQGLQFLFEYFSETQRNKGNFPGRFSGRQFSNSRSEMNVSTLELGDSALYLCASRAARNTGELFFGEGSRLTVL.

The chain joins TRBV7-2 to TRBJ1-1; weak D call: TRBD1 (6 bases). The CDR3 totals 13 residues. Germline V gene data show CDR1 as SGHTA and CDR2 as FQGNSA. Trimming removed 6 bases from V and 4 bases from J, with 12 bases in between. The CDR3 loop is CASRPDRFTEAFF. CDR3 sequence (DNA): TGTGCCAGCAGGCCTGACAGGTTCACTGAAGCTTTCTTT. The whole variable domain, filled in from reference TRBV7-2 and TRBJ1-1, reads GAGVSQSPSNKVTEKGKDVELRCDPISGHTALYWYRQSLGQGLEFLIYFQGNSAPDKSGLPSDRFSAERTGGSVSTLTIQRTQQEDSAVYLCASRPDRFTEAFFGQGTRLTVV.

V and J are TRBV7-2 and TRBJ1-4; 12 bases are shared with TRBD1. This CDR3 has 15 residues. V was clipped by 4 bases and J by 8 bases; unmatched bases: 5. Germline V gene lookup returns CDR1 SGHTA and CDR2 FQGNSA. CDR3 region: CASSSTGTGGEKLFF. The CDR3, as DNA: TGTGCCAGCAGCTCGACCGGGACAGGGGGCGAAAAACTGTTTTTT.

J is TRBJ1-5 and V is TRBV18; D ambiguous. The V gene's germline CDR1 is KGHSH and CDR2 LQKENI. CDR3 length equals 11 residues. Trimming stripped 3 bases from V and 7 bases from J, with 4 bases between. The CDR3 here is CASSPEQPQHF. DNA for the CDR3: TGTGCCAGCTCACCGGAGCAGCCCCAGCATTTT.

This clone was seen more than once but under ten times. The CDR3 region is CASSIATSSYNSPLHF. The CDR3 DNA reads as TGTGCCAGTAGTATAGCAACCAGCTCCTATAATTCACCCCTCCACTTT. The chain recombines TRBV19 with TRBJ1-6; no definite D call. Germline V gene data show CDR1 as LNHDA and CDR2 as SQIVND (reference sequence). Trimming took off 1 base at V and 0 bases at J, with 7 bases between the two ends. CDR3 size: 16 residues.

The rearrangement links TRBV5-1 to TRBJ2-7; 7 nucleotides agree with TRBD1. The V gene end was trimmed by 0 bases and the J gene end by 2 bases; junction bases not matched to a gene: 5. The CDR3 covers 15 residues. The germline V gene has CDR1 SGHRS and CDR2 YFSETQ. The chain's CDR3 is CASSLAGTAPYEQYF. CDR3 DNA sequence: TGCGCCAGCAGCTTGGCAGGGACAGCGCCCTACGAGCAGTACTTC.

The chain has TRBV9 and TRBJ2-1; tentatively, D is TRBD1 (5 bases). Trimming left V 0 bases short and J 6 bases short, with 16 bases between. CDR1 and CDR2 (germline): SGDLS, YYNGEE. The CDR3 is 16 residues long. This CDR3 reads CASSVEGLQGLNEQFF. The CDR3 DNA is TGTGCCAGCAGCGTAGAAGGTCTCCAGGGCCTCAATGAGCAGTTCTTC.

CDR3 DNA: TGTGCCAGCAGTTTAGGGTCCAGGGTGGACGAGCAGTACTTC. Translated: CASSLGSRVDEQYF. This chain joins TRBV27 and TRBJ2-7, with D possibly being TRBD1 (5 bases). V was shortened by 2 bases and J by 5 bases, with 13 bases between the two germline ends. This CDR3 has 14 residues. Germline V gene data show CDR1 as MNHEY and CDR2 as SMNVEV (reference sequence).

This clone has only one observation. The chain combines TRBV4-3 with TRBJ1-4; D ambiguous. CDR1 and CDR2 from the germline V gene are LGHNA and YSLEER. The CDR3 is 15 amino acids. V was pared by 3 bases and J by 3 bases, with 11 bases between. DNA for the CDR3: TGCGCCAGCAGCCATGTGACGGACTCTAATGAAAAACTGTTTTTT. Protein product: CASSHVTDSNEKLFF.

J is TRBJ2-6 and V is TRBV2; D is unclear. V lost 4 bases and J 3 bases, leaving 4 bases between the germline ends. The CDR3 consists of 13 residues. Germline CDR1 reads SNHLY; CDR2 reads FYNNEI. The DNA for the CDR3 is TGTGCCAGCAGTGCGGGTGGGGCCAACGTCCTGACTTTC. Protein: CASSAGGANVLTF.

J is TRBJ1-2 and V is TRBV13; TRBD1 matches at 9 bases. With 5 bases clipped from V and 6 bases from J, the junction kept 7 bases outside the gene matches. Looked up from germline, CDR1 is PRHDT and CDR2 is FYEKMQ (reference sequence). The CDR3 consists of 14 residues. CDR3 protein: CASSGTDRGDGYTF. CDR3 nucleotide sequence: TGTGCCAGCAGCGGGACAGACAGGGGGGATGGCTACACCTTC.

This clone was seen a single time. The chain combines TRBV16 with TRBJ1-1; D is possibly TRBD1 (5 bases). Germline V gene sequence: CDR1 KGHSY, CDR2 FQNENV. The V gene lost 1 base and the J gene lost 11 bases, with 11 bases spanning the gap. The CDR3 loop spans 12 amino acids. The CDR3 protein is CASSQFLGVAFF. The CDR3 DNA reads as TGTGCCAGCAGCCAATTTTTAGGGGTGGCTTTCTTT. The full variable domain, with the rest looked up from reference TRBV16 and TRBJ1-1, is GEEVAQTPKHLVRGEGQKAKLYCAPIKGHSYVFWYQQVLKNEFKFLISFQNENVFDETGMPKERFSAKCLPNSPCSLEIQATKLEDSAVYFCASSQFLGVAFFGQGTRLTVV.